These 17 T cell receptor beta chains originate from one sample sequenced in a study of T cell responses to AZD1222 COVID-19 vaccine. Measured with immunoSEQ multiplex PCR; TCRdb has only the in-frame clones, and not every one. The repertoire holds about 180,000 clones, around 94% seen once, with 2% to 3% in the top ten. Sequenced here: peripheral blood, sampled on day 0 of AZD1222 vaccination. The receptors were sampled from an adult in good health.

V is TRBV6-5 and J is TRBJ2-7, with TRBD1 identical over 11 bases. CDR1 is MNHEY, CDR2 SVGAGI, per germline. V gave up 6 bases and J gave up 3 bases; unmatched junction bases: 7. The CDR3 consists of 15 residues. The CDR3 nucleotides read TGTGCCAGCAGCGGTCCGGGACAGGGGGACTACGAGCAGTACTTC. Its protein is CASSGPGQGDYEQYF.

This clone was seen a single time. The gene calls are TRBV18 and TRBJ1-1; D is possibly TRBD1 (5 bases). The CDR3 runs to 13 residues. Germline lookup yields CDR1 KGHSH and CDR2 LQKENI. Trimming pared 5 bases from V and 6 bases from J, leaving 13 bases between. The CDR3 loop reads CASSGEWGAEAFF. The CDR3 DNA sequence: TGTGCCAGCTCAGGGGAGTGGGGGGCTGAAGCTTTCTTT.

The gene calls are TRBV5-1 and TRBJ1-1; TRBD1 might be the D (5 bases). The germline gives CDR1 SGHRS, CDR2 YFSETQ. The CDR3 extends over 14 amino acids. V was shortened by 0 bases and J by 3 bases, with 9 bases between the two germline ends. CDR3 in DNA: TGCGCCAGCAGCTTGGCAGGGTTCGACACTGAAGCTTTCTTT. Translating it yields CASSLAGFDTEAFF.

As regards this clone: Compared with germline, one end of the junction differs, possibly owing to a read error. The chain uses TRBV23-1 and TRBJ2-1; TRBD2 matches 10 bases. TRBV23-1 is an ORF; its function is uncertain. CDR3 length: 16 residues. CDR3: CASIIALTSGKSTPVF. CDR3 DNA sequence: TGCGCCAGCATTATTGCCCTCACTAGCGGGAAATCAACTCCGGTCTTC.

Written as DNA, the CDR3 is TGTGCCAGCAGCTTGGTTCGGGGGACCCAAGAGACCCAGTACTTC. Its protein is CASSLVRGTQETQYF. The V call is TRBV5-6, the J call TRBJ2-5, with D perhaps TRBD2 (6 bases). The CDR3 consists of 15 residues. Trimming took off 0 bases at V and 1 base at J, with 10 bases between the two ends. Germline V gene data show CDR1 as SGHDT and CDR2 as YYEEEE.

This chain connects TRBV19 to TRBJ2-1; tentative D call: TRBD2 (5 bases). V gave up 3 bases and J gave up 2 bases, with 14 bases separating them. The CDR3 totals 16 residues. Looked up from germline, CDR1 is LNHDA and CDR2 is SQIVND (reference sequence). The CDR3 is CASSMEVLTPYNEQFF. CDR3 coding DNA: TGTGCCAGTAGTATGGAGGTTCTCACTCCCTACAATGAGCAGTTCTTC. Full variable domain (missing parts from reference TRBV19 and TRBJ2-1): DGGITQSPKYLFRKEGQNVTLSCEQNLNHDAMYWYRQDPGQGLRLIYYSQIVNDFQKGDIAEGYSVSREKKESFPLTVTSAQKNPTAFYLCASSMEVLTPYNEQFFGPGTRLTVL.

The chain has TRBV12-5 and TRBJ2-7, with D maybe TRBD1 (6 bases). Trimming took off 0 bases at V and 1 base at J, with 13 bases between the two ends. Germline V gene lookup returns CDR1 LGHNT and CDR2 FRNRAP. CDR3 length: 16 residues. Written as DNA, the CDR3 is TGTGCTAGTGGTTTGGTAGTTGGGGGCTTGTCCTACGAGCAGTACTTC. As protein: CASGLVVGGLSYEQYF.

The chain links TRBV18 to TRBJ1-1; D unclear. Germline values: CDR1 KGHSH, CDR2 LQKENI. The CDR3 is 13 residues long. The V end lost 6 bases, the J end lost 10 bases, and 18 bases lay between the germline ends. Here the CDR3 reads CASSPVVQSLAFF. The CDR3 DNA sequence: TGTGCCAGCTCCCCCGTTGTACAGAGTCTAGCTTTCTTT. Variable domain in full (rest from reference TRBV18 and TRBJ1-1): NAGVMQNPRHLVRRRGQEARLRCSPMKGHSHVYWYRQLPEEGLKFMVYLQKENIIDESGMPKERFSAEFPKEGPSILRIQQVVRGDSAAYFCASSPVVQSLAFFGQGTRLTVV.

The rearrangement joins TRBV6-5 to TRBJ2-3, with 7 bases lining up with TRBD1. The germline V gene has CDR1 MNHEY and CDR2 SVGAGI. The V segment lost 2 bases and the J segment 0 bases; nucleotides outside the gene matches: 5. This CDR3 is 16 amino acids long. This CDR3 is CASSYEQGSSTDTQYF. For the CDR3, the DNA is TGTGCCAGCAGTTACGAACAGGGGTCTAGCACAGATACGCAGTATTTT.

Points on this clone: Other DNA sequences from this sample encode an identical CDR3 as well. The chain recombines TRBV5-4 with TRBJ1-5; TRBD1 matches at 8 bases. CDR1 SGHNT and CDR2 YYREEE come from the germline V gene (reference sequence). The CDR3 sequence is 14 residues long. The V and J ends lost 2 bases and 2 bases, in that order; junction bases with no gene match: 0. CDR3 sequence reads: CASSLQGGNQPQHF. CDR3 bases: TGTGCCAGCAGCTTACAGGGGGGCAATCAGCCCCAGCATTTT.

CDR3 nucleotides: TGTGCCACCAGCAGAGATCTTGGCACCCCTTACTATGGCTACACCTTC. Residues: CATSRDLGTPYYGYTF. The genes are TRBV15 and TRBJ1-2, with unresolved D. Trimming removed 0 bases at V and 3 bases at J, with 14 bases between. The CDR3 is made up of 16 amino acids. The germline CDR1 and CDR2 sequences are LNHNV and YYDKDF (reference sequence).

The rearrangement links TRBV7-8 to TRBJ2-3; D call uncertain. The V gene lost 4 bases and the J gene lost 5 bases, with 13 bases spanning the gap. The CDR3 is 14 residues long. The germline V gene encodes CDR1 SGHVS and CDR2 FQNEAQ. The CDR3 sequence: CASSSIPGVDTQYF. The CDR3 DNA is TGTGCCAGCAGCTCTATTCCAGGAGTAGATACGCAGTATTTT.

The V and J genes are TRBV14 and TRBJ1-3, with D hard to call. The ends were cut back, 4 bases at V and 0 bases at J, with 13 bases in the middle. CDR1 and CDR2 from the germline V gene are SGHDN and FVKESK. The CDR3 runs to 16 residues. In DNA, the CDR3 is TGTGCCAGCAGCCCCACTGGAAGCCGCTCTGGAAACACCATATATTTT. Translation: CASSPTGSRSGNTIYF.

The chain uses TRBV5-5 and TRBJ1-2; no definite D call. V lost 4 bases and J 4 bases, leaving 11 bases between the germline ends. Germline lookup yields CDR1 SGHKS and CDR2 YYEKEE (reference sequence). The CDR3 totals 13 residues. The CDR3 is CASSPDGIYGYTF. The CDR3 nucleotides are TGTGCCAGCAGCCCGGACGGTATCTATGGCTACACCTTC.

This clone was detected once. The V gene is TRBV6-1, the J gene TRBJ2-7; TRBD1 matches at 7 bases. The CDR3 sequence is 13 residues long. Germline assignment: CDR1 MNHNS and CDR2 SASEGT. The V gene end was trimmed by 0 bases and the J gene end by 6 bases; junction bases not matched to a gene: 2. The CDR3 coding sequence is TGTGCCAGCAGTGAAGCGACAGGGCTCGAGCAGTACTTC. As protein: CASSEATGLEQYF.

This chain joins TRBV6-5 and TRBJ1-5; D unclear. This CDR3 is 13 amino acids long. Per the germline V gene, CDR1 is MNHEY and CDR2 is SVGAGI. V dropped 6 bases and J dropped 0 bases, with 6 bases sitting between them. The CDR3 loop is CASRGDSNQPQHF. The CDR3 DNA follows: TGTGCCAGCAGAGGTGATAGCAATCAGCCCCAGCATTTT.

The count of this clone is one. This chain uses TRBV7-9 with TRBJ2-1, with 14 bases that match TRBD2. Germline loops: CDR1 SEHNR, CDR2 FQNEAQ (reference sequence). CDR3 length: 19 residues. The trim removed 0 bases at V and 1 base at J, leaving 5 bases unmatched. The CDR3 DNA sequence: TGTGCCAGCAGCTTAGCGGGGACTAGCGGGAGTAGGTCCTACAATGAGCAGTTCTTC. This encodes CASSLAGTSGSRSYNEQFF.